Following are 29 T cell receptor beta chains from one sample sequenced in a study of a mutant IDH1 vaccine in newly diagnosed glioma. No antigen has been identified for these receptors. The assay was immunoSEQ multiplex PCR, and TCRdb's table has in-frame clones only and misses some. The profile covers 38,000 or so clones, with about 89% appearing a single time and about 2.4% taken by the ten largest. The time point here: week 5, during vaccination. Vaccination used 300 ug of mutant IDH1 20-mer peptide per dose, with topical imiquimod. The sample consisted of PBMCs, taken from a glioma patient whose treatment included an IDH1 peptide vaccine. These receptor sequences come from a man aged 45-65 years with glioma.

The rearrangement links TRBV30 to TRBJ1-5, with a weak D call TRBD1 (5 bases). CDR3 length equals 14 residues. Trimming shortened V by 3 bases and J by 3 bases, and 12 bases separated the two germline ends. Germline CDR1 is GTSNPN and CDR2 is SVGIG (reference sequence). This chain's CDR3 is CAWRGRSPNQPQHF. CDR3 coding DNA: TGTGCCTGGAGGGGACGGAGCCCCAATCAGCCCCAGCATTTT.

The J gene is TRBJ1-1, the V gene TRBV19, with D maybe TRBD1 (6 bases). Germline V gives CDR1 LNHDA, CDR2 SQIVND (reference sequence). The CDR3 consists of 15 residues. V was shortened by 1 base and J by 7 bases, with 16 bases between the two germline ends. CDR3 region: CASSIVGRGLDEAFF. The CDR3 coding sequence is TGTGCCAGTAGTATAGTCGGCAGGGGCTTGGATGAAGCTTTCTTT.

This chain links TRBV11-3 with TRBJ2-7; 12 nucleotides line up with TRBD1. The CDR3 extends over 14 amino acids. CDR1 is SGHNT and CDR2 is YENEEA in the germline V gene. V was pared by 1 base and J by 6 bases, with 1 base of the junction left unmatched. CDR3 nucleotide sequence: TGTGCCAGCAGCTTAGGGGGACAGGGGGCCGAGCAGTACTTC. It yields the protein CASSLGGQGAEQYF.

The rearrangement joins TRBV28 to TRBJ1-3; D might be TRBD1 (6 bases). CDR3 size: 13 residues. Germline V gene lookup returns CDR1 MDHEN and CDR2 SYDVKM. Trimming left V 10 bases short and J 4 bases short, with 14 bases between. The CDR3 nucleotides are TGTGCCACCCACGGGGGGGCCGGAAACACCATATATTTT. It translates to CATHGGAGNTIYF.

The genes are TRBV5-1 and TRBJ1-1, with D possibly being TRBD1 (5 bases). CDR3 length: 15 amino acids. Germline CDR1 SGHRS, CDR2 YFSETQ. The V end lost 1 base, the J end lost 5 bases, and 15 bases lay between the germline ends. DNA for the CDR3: TGCGCCAGCAGCTTGCCACGCCCGGGGGTTACTGAAGCTTTCTTT. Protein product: CASSLPRPGVTEAFF.

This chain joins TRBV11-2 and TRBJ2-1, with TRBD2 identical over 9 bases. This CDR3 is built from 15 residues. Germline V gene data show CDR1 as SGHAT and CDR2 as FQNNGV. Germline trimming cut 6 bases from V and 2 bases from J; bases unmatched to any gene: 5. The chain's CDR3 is CASRRTSGPYNEQFF. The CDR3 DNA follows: TGTGCCAGCAGACGAACTAGCGGGCCCTACAATGAGCAGTTCTTC.

The CDR3 here is CASSLRIWTSGLNEQFF. CDR3 DNA: TGTGCCAGCAGCTTAAGGATTTGGACTAGCGGGTTAAATGAGCAGTTCTTC. The chain combines TRBV7-2 with TRBJ2-1, with TRBD2 matching 11 bases. The V gene's germline CDR1 is SGHTA and CDR2 FQGNSA. V dropped 2 bases and J dropped 7; count of bases not matched to a gene: 10. The CDR3 runs to 17 residues.

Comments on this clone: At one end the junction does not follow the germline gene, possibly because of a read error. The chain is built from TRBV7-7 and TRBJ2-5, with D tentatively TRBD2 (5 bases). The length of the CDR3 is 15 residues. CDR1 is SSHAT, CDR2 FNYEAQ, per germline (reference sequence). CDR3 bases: TGTGCTAGCAGCTTATCGGGGTCTGTCCAAGAGACCCAGTACTTC. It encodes CASSLSGSVQETQYF.

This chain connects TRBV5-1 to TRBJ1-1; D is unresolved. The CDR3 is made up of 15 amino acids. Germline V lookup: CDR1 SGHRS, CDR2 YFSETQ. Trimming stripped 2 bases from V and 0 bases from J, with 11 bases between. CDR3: CASSFEGTVNTEAFF. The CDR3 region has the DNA TGCGCCAGCAGCTTCGAGGGCACGGTGAACACTGAAGCTTTCTTT.

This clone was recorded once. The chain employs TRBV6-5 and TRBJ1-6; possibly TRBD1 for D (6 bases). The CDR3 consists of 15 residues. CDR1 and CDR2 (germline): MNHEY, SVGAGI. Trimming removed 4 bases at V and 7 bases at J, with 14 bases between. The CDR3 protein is CASSSRMRGNSPLHF. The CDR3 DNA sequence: TGTGCCAGCAGTTCCCGGATGAGGGGGAATTCACCCCTCCACTTT.

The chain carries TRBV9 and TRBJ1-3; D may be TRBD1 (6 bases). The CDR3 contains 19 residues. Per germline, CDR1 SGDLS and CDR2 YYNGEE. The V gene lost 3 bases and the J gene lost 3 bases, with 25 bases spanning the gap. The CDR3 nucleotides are TGTGCCAGCAGCGGCGTCCCCTCCCGGTCGGGGGCGGGTGGAAACACCATATATTTT. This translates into CASSGVPSRSGAGGNTIYF.

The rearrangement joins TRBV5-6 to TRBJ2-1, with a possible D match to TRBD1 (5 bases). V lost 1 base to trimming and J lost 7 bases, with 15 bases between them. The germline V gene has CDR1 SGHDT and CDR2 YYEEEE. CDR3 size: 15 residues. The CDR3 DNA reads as TGTGCCAGCAGCTTGCCGCAGGGTCTGAGAAATGAGCAGTTCTTC. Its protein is CASSLPQGLRNEQFF.

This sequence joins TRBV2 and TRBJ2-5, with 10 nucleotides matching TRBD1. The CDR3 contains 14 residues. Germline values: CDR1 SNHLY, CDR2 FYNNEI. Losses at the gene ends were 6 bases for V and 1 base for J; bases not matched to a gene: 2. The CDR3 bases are TGTGCCAGCAGGAGGGACAGGGGCCAAGAGACCCAGTACTTC. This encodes CASRRDRGQETQYF.

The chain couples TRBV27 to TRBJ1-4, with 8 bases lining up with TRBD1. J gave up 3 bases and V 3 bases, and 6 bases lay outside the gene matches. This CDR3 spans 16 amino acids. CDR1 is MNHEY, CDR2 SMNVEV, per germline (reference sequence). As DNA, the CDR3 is TGTGCCAGCAGTTTCCGAGGGGGACAGGCTAATGAAAAACTGTTTTTT. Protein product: CASSFRGGQANEKLFF.

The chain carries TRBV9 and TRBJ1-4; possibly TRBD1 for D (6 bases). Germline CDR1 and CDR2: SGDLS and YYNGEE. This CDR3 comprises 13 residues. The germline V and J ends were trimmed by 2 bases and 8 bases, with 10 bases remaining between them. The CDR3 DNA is TGTGCCAGCAGCGTCCAGGGGTCGGAAAAACTGTTTTTT. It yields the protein CASSVQGSEKLFF.

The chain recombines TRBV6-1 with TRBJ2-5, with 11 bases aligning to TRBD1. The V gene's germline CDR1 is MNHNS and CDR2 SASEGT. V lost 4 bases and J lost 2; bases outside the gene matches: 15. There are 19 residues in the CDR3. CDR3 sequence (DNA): TGTGCCAGCAGTGCCCGGACAGGGGGCTCGACTACGTCACAAGAGACCCAGTACTTC. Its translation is CASSARTGGSTTSQETQYF.

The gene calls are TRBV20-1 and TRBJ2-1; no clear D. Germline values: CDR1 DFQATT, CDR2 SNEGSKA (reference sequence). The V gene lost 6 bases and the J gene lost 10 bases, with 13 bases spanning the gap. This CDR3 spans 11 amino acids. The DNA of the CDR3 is TGCAGTGCCTCGCCCCAGTGGGAGCAGTTCTTC. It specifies CSASPQWEQFF.

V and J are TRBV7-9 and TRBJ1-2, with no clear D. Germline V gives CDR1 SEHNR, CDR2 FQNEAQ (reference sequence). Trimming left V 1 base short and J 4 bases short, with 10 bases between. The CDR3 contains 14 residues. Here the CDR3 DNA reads TGTGCCAGCAGCTTAGTCGGGGTTGGCTATGGCTACACCTTC. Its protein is CASSLVGVGYGYTF.

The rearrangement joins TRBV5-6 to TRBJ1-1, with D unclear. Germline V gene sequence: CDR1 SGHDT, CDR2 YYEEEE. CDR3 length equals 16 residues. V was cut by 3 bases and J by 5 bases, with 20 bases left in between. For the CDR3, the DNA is TGTGCCAGCAGCTGGATGGGCGGGGTTGCCAGAACTGAAGCTTTCTTT. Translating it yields CASSWMGGVARTEAFF.

This CDR3 reads CASSPDRADGYTF. The DNA of the CDR3 is TGTGCCAGCAGCCCGGACAGGGCCGACGGCTACACCTTC. The chain uses TRBV5-6 and TRBJ1-2, with 8 nucleotides matching TRBD1. The J segment lost 8 bases and the V segment lost 4 bases, leaving 7 bases of the junction unmatched. Germline V gives CDR1 SGHDT, CDR2 YYEEEE. This CDR3 comprises 13 residues.

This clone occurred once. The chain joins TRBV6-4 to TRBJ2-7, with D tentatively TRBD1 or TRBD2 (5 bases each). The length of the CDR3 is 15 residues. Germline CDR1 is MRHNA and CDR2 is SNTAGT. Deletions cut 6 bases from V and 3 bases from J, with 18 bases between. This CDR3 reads CASSPGPTKHYEQYF. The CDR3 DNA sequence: TGTGCCAGCAGCCCGGGACCCACAAAACACTACGAGCAGTACTTC.

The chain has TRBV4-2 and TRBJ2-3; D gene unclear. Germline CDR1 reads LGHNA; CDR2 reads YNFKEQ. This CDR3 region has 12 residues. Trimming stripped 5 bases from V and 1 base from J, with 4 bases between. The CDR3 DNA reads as TGTGCCAGCAGCGGCGGCACAGATACGCAGTATTTT. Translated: CASSGGTDTQYF.

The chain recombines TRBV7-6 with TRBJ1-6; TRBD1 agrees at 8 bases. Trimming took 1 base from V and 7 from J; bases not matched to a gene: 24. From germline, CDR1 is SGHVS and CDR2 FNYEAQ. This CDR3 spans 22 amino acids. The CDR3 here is CASSLVSRSLPGQALKNSPLHF. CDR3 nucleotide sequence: TGTGCCAGCAGCTTAGTATCCAGGTCCCTTCCGGGACAGGCCTTGAAGAATTCACCCCTCCACTTT. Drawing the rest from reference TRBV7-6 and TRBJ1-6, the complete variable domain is GAGVSQSPRYKVTKRGQDVALRCDPISGHVSLYWYRQALGQGPEFLTYFNYEAQQDKSGLPNDRFSAERPEGSISTLTIQRTEQRDSAMYRCASSLVSRSLPGQALKNSPLHFGNGTRLTVT.

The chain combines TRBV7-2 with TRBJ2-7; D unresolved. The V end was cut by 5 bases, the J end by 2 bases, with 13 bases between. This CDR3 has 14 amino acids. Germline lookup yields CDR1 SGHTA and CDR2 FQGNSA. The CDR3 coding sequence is TGTGCCAGCAGCCTCAGCGCAAGCACCTACGAGCAGTACTTC. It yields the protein CASSLSASTYEQYF.

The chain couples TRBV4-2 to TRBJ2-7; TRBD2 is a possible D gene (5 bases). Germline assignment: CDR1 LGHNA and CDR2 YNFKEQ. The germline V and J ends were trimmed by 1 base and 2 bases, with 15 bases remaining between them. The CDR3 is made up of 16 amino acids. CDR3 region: CASSQGGNSRTYEQYF. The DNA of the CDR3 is TGTGCCAGCAGCCAAGGAGGGAACTCCCGAACCTACGAGCAGTACTTC.

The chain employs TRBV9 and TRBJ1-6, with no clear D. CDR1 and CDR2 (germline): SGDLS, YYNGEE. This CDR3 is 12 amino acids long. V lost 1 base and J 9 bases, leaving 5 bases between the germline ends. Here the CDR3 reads CASSVWGSPLHF. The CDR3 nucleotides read TGTGCCAGCAGCGTATGGGGTTCACCCCTCCACTTT.

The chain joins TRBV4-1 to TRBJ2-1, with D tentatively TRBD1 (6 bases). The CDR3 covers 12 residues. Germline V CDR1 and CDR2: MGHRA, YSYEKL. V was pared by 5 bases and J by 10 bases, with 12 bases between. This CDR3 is CASSFPGTEQFF. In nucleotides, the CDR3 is TGCGCCAGCAGCTTTCCCGGGACAGAGCAGTTCTTC.

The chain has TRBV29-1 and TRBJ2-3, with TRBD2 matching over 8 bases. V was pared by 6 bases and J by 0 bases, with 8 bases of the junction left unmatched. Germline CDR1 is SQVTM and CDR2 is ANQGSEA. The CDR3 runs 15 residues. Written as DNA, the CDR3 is TGCAGCGTCTCGGGACTAGACCCCAGCACAGATACGCAGTATTTT. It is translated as CSVSGLDPSTDTQYF.

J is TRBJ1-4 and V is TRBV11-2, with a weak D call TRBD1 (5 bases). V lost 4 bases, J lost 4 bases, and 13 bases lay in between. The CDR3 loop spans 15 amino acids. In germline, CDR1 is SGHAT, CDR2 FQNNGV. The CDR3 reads CASSSDQGLNEKLFF. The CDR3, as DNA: TGTGCCAGCAGCTCGGACCAGGGACTTAATGAAAAACTGTTTTTT.